The 22 T cell receptor beta chains listed next were all sequenced from one sample in a study of T-cell reconstitution after alpha-beta-depleted transplantation in children. During its preparation, the TCRbeta library received unique molecular identifiers. TCRdb independently ran MiXCR on the PCR reads; one entry per CDR3 protein. Of around 670,000 distinct CDR3 sequences detected, about an eighth appear once; the ten largest clones hold about 0.77%. Sample: PBMCs, taken before TCRalphabeta/CD19-depleted stem cell transplant. Receptors originate from a girl aged 2 to 9 with congenital amegakaryocytic thrombocytopenia, due to receive a stem cell transplant.

This clonotype was detected ten times or more. This chain links TRBV6-5 with TRBJ2-3; D call uncertain. V lost 5 bases to trimming and J lost 5 bases, with 8 bases between them. There are 12 residues in the CDR3. Germline assignment: CDR1 MNHEY and CDR2 SVGAGI. DNA of the CDR3: TGTGCCAGCAGTCAACGGATAGATACGCAGTATTTT. It is translated as CASSQRIDTQYF.

This chain links TRBV5-1 with TRBJ1-5; a possible D gene is TRBD1 (5 bases). Germline V gene data show CDR1 as SGHRS and CDR2 as YFSETQ. Trimming stripped 5 bases from V and 0 bases from J, with 24 bases between. The CDR3 length is 19 residues. The CDR3: CASRERGRPIRYSNQPQHF. The CDR3 nucleotides are TGCGCCAGCAGGGAACGGGGACGGCCGATACGATATAGCAATCAGCCCCAGCATTTT.

This clonotype was counted at least ten times. The chain has TRBV5-1 and TRBJ2-2; 11 nucleotides align to TRBD2. Germline-derived CDR1 and CDR2 are SGHRS and YFSETQ. J gave up 7 bases and V 3 bases, and 14 bases lay outside the gene matches. The CDR3 loop spans 18 amino acids. The CDR3 loop is CASSSGKLAGVSYGELFF. CDR3 nucleotides: TGCGCCAGCAGCTCCGGCAAACTAGCGGGAGTATCTTACGGGGAGCTGTTTTTT.

This chain uses TRBV20-1 with TRBJ2-1; the match to TRBD2 covers 13 bases. The germline V gene encodes CDR1 DFQATT and CDR2 SNEGSKA (reference sequence). Losses at the gene ends were 6 bases for V and 4 bases for J; bases not matched to a gene: 9. CDR3 length: 16 amino acids. This CDR3 reads CSASRTSGGSYNEQFF. CDR3 nucleotides: TGCAGTGCCTCCCGGACTAGCGGGGGATCGTACAATGAGCAGTTCTTC.

The CDR3 reads CASSESGSTDTQYF. CDR3 coding DNA: TGTGCCAGCAGTGAAAGCGGTAGCACAGATACGCAGTATTTT. The J gene is TRBJ2-3, the V gene TRBV6-1; tentative D call: TRBD2 (5 bases). V was shortened by 2 bases and J by 0 bases, with 6 bases between the two germline ends. The CDR3 runs 14 residues. From germline, CDR1 is MNHNS and CDR2 SASEGT.

The rearrangement joins TRBV11-2 to TRBJ1-5; a possible D gene is TRBD1 (6 bases). Per the germline V gene, CDR1 is SGHAT and CDR2 is FQNNGV. The V end was cut by 8 bases, the J end by 7 bases, with 21 bases between. The CDR3 contains 15 residues. CDR3 amino acids: CASALWGGPQQPQHF. DNA for the CDR3: TGTGCCAGCGCCCTCTGGGGGGGGCCGCAGCAGCCCCAGCATTTT.

The chain recombines TRBV2 with TRBJ1-1, with D possibly matching TRBD1 (5 bases). The CDR3 sequence is 14 residues long. Trimming stripped 6 bases from V and 1 base from J, with 12 bases between. Germline V gene lookup returns CDR1 SNHLY and CDR2 FYNNEI. The CDR3: CASRGVGGNTEAFF. CDR3 bases: TGTGCCAGCAGGGGGGTCGGGGGGAACACTGAAGCTTTCTTT.

There are many counts of this clonotype. This chain uses TRBV28 with TRBJ2-7; D gene uncertain. There are 13 residues in the CDR3. Germline CDR1 reads MDHEN; CDR2 reads SYDVKM. V lost 8 bases and J 0 bases, leaving 11 bases between the germline ends. The CDR3 sequence: CASLDHSSYEQYF. In nucleotides, the CDR3 is TGTGCCAGCCTTGACCACAGCTCCTACGAGCAGTACTTC.

This clonotype was detected a few times. The chain joins TRBV11-1 to TRBJ2-7, with 8 bases aligning to TRBD1. CDR1 is SGHAT and CDR2 is FQDESV in the germline V gene (reference sequence). This CDR3 has 18 residues. The junction had 19 bases not matched to a gene; V was cut back by 4 bases and J by 5 bases. The CDR3 DNA is TGTGCCAGCAGCTCGACGGACAGGGTAAGGAATCGTGTCGACGAGCAGTACTTC. Translation gives CASSSTDRVRNRVDEQYF.

The chain links TRBV20-1 to TRBJ2-1; D is uncertain. The V gene's germline CDR1 is DFQATT and CDR2 SNEGSKA (reference sequence). The CDR3 spans 16 residues. Trimming shortened V by 0 bases and J by 7 bases, and 19 bases separated the two germline ends. CDR3 sequence (DNA): TGCAGTGCTAGAGATCTGTGGCAGCTGAATCGGAATGAGCAGTTCTTC. It codes for CSARDLWQLNRNEQFF.

This clonotype occurred many times. The J gene is TRBJ1-1, the V gene TRBV7-6; a weak D match, TRBD1 (6 bases). The germline V gene has CDR1 SGHVS and CDR2 FNYEAQ. Trimming shortened V by 6 bases and J by 6 bases, and 20 bases separated the two germline ends. The CDR3 loop spans 15 amino acids. The DNA for the CDR3 is TGTGCCAGCAGTTTACAGGGCCCCTTTGACGCTGAAGCTTTCTTT. As protein: CASSLQGPFDAEAFF.

The chain carries TRBV7-2 and TRBJ2-7, with D tentatively TRBD1 or TRBD2 (5 bases each). The length of the CDR3 is 17 residues. Trimming pared 6 bases from V and 0 bases from J, leaving 21 bases between. Germline assignment: CDR1 SGHTA and CDR2 FQGNSA. CDR3 in amino acids: CASSIPSMGTVSYEQYF. In DNA, the CDR3 is TGTGCCAGCAGTATTCCATCGATGGGGACGGTCTCCTACGAGCAGTACTTC.

The genes are TRBV7-9 and TRBJ2-5; 9 nucleotides agree with TRBD2. Germline V gene lookup returns CDR1 SEHNR and CDR2 FQNEAQ (reference sequence). V was pared by 2 bases and J by 5 bases, with 9 bases of the junction left unmatched. The CDR3 extends over 16 amino acids. CDR3 in DNA: TGTGCCAGCAGCTTATCACCCCTAGCGGGAATGGAGACCCAGTACTTC. Translation: CASSLSPLAGMETQYF.

This clonotype was recorded a few times. The genes are TRBV3-1 and TRBJ2-5; the match to TRBD2 covers 14 bases. V trimming: 4 bases; J trimming: 6 bases; junction bases outside the gene matches: 4. This CDR3 has 15 amino acids. The V gene's germline CDR1 is LGHDT and CDR2 YNNKEL (reference sequence). Here the CDR3 reads CASSRGLAGGKTQYF. The CDR3 bases are TGTGCCAGCAGCCGCGGACTAGCGGGAGGAAAGACCCAGTACTTC.

The chain has TRBV11-2 and TRBJ2-5; maybe TRBD2 (6 bases). Trimming took 1 base from V and 5 from J, leaving 11 bases between them. CDR1 and CDR2 (germline): SGHAT, FQNNGV. The CDR3 spans 14 residues. Written as DNA, the CDR3 is TGTGCCAGCAGCTTAGTCGCGGGGTGGGAGACCCAGTACTTC. Its protein product is CASSLVAGWETQYF.

The chain joins TRBV7-6 to TRBJ2-3, with 7 bases identical to TRBD1. Germline V gene data show CDR1 as SGHVS and CDR2 as FNYEAQ. J lost 5 bases, V lost 1 base, and 6 bases had no gene match. CDR3 length equals 15 residues. The CDR3 bases are TGTGCCAGCAGCTTAGGAGAGGGGGCATTAGATACGCAGTATTTT. Its protein product is CASSLGEGALDTQYF.

This clonotype has ten or more counts. The CDR3 here is CSGGGGPNYGYTF. CDR3 in DNA: TGCAGTGGAGGGGGAGGTCCTAACTATGGCTACACCTTC. The genes are TRBV20-1 and TRBJ1-2, with TRBD1 as a possible D gene (6 bases). The V and J ends lost 7 bases and 0 bases respectively, with 12 bases between them. Per the germline V gene, CDR1 is DFQATT and CDR2 is SNEGSKA (reference sequence). This CDR3 has 13 residues.

This clonotype was seen more than once but under ten times. This rearrangement joins TRBV5-1 to TRBJ2-7, with a possible D match to TRBD1 (6 bases). The germline V gene has CDR1 SGHRS and CDR2 YFSETQ. Trimming shortened V by 0 bases and J by 0 bases, and 13 bases separated the two germline ends. The CDR3 contains 16 residues. CDR3 DNA: TGCGCCAGCAGCTTGGAGACAGGTTTGAGCTCCTACGAGCAGTACTTC. It specifies CASSLETGLSSYEQYF.

This clonotype was seen repeatedly, ten times or more. This chain links TRBV12-3 or TRBV12-4 with TRBJ1-3; D not resolved. V was shortened by 7 bases and J by 5 bases, with 18 bases between the two germline ends. This CDR3 comprises 15 residues. CDR3 residues: CASTSGQISRNTIYF. For the CDR3, the DNA is TGTGCCAGCACTTCCGGGCAGATCAGCAGAAACACCATATATTTT.

V usage is TRBV11-2 and J usage is TRBJ2-5; D might be TRBD1 (5 bases). This CDR3 is 14 amino acids long. V was clipped by 1 base and J by 3 bases, with 9 bases between them. CDR1 SGHAT and CDR2 FQNNGV come from the germline V gene. CDR3 sequence: CASSLGPREETQYF. The DNA for the CDR3 is TGTGCCAGCAGCTTAGGCCCCAGGGAAGAGACCCAGTACTTC. Complete variable domain (other parts from reference TRBV11-2 and TRBJ2-5): EAGVAQSPRYKIIEKRQSVAFWCNPISGHATLYWYQQILGQGPKLLIQFQNNGVVDDSQLPKDRFSAERLKGVDSTLKIQPAKLEDSAVYLCASSLGPREETQYFGPGTRLLVL.

This clonotype was recorded at least ten times. The genes are TRBV5-1 and TRBJ2-2; 7 nucleotides match TRBD1. The CDR3 is 15 residues long. Germline values: CDR1 SGHRS, CDR2 YFSETQ. With V trimmed by 5 bases and J by 5 bases, 9 bases remained unmatched. In nucleotides, the CDR3 is TGCGCCAGCAGGACAGGGCTGGGTTATACCGGGGAGCTGTTTTTT. This translates into CASRTGLGYTGELFF.

The chain employs TRBV5-1 and TRBJ2-1, with TRBD2 identical over 13 bases. After removal of 4 bases from V and 9 bases from J, the junction contained 7 bases not matched to a gene. This CDR3 is 15 amino acids long. The germline V gene encodes CDR1 SGHRS and CDR2 YFSETQ. For the CDR3, the DNA is TGCGCCAGCAGCGTCGGACTAGCGGGAGTAGGTGAGCAGTTCTTC. Residues: CASSVGLAGVGEQFF.